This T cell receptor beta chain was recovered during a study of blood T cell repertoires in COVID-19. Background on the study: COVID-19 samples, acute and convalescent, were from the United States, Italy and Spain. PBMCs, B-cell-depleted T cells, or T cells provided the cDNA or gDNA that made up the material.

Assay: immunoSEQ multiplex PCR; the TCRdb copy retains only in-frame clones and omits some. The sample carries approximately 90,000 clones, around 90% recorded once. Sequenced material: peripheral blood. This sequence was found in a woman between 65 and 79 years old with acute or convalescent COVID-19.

CDR3 DNA sequence: TGTGCCAGCAGTCCCTGGACAGGGCCCCTCAATGAGCAGTTCTTC. Its protein product is CASSPWTGPLNEQFF. The V and J genes are TRBV27 and TRBJ2-1; TRBD1 matches 8 bases. CDR1 MNHEY and CDR2 SMNVEV come from the germline V gene (reference sequence). CDR3 length: 15 residues. J gave up 6 bases and V 5 bases, and 9 bases lay outside the gene matches.